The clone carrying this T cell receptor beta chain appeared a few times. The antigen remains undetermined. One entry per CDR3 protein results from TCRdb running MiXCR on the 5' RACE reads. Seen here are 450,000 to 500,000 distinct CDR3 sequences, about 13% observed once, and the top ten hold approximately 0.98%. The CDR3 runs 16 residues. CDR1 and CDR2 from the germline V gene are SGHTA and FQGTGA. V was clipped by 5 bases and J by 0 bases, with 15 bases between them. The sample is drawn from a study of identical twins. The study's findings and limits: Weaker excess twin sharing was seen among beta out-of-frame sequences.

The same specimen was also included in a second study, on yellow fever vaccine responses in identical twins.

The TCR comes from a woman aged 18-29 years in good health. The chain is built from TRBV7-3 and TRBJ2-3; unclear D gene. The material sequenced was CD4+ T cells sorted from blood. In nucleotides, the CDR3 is TGTGCCAGCAGCCTCCACCGTCGGGCCAGCACAGATACGCAGTATTTT. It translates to CASSLHRRASTDTQYF.